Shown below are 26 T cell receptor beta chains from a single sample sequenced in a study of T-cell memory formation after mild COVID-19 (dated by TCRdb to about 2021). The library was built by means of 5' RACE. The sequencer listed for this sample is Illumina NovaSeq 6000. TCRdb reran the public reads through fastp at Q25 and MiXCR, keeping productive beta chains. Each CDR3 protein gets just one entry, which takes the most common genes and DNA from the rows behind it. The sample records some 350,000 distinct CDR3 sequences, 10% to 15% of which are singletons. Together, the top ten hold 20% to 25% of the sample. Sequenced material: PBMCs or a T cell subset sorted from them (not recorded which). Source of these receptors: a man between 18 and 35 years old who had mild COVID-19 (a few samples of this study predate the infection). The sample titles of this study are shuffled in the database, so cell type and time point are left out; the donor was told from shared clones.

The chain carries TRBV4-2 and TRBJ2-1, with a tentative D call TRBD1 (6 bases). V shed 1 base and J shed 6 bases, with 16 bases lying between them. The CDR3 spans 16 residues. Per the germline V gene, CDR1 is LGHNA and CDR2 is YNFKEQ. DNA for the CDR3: TGTGCCAGCAGCCAAGGGGTTGGGATGACAGGCAATGAGCAGTTCTTC. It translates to CASSQGVGMTGNEQFF.

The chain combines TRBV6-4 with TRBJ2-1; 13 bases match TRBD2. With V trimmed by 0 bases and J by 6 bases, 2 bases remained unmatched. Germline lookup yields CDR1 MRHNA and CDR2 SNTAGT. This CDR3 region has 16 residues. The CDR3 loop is CASSDSTSGGLNEQFF. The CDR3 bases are TGTGCCAGCAGTGACTCGACTAGCGGGGGGCTCAATGAGCAGTTCTTC.

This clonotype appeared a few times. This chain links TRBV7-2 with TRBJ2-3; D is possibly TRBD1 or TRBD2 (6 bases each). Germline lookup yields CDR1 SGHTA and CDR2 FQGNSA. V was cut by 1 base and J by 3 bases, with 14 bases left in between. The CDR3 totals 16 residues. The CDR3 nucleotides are TGTGCCAGCAGCTTAGATCCCGGGGGCCGTACAGATACGCAGTATTTT. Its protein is CASSLDPGGRTDTQYF.

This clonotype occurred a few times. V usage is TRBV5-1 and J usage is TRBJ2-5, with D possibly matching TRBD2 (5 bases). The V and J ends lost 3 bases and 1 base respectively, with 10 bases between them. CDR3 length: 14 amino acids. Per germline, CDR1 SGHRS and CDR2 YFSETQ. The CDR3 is CASSSGGGQETQYF. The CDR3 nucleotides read TGCGCCAGCAGCTCTGGAGGAGGCCAAGAGACCCAGTACTTC.

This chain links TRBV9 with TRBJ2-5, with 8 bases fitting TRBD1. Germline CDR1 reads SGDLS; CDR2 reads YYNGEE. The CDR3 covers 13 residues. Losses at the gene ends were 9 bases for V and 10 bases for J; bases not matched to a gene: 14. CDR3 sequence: CATATGAQEGQYF. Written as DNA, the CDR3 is TGTGCCACCGCGACAGGGGCCCAAGAGGGCCAGTACTTC.

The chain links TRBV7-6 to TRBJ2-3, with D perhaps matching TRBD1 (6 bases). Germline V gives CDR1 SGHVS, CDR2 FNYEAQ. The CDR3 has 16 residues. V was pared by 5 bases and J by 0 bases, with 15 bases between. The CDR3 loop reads CASSLLGARSTDTQYF. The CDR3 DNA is TGTGCCAGCAGCCTCCTGGGGGCGCGGAGCACAGATACGCAGTATTTT.

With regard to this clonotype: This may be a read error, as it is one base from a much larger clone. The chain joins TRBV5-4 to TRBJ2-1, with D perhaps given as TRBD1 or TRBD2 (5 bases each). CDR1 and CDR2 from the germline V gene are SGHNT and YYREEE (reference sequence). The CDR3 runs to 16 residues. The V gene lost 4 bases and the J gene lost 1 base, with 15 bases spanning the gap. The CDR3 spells CASSRCGWGSYNEQFF. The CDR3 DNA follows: TGTGCCAGCAGCCGGTGTGGGTGGGGGTCCTACAATGAGCAGTTCTTC.

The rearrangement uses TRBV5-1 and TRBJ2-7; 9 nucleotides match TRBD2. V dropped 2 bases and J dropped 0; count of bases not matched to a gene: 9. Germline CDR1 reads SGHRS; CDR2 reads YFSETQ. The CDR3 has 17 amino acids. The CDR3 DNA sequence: TGCGCCAGCAGCTTTTTTGGAGCGGGGGGTTCCTCCTACGAGCAGTACGTC. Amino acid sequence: CASSFFGAGGSSYEQYV.

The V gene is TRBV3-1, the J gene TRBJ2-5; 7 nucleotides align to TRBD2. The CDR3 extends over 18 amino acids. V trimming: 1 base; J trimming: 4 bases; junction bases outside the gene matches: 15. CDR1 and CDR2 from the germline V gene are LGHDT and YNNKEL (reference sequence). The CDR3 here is CASSQGGAGNWQRETQYF. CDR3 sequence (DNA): TGTGCCAGCAGCCAAGGAGGAGCGGGGAATTGGCAAAGAGAGACCCAGTACTTC.

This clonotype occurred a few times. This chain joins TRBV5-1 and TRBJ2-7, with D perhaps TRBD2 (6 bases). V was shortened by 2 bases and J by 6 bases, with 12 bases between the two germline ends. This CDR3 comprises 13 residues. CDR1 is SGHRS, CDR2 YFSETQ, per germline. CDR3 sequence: CASSLAGRSEQYF. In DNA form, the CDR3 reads TGCGCCAGCAGCTTAGCCGGGAGAAGCGAGCAGTACTTC.

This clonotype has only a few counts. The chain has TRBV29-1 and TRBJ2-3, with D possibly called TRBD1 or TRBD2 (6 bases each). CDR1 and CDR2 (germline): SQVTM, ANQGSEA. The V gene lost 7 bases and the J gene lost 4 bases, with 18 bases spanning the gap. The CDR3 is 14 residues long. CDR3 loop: CSARGRGLADTQYF. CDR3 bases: TGCAGCGCCCGGGGTCGGGGGCTTGCAGATACGCAGTATTTT.

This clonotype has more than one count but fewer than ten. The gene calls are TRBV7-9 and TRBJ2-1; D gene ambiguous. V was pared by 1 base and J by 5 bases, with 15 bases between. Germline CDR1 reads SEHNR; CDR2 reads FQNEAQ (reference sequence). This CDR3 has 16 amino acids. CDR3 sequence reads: CASSLEGRIVDNEQFF. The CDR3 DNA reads TGTGCCAGCAGCTTAGAAGGGCGGATAGTAGACAATGAGCAGTTCTTC.

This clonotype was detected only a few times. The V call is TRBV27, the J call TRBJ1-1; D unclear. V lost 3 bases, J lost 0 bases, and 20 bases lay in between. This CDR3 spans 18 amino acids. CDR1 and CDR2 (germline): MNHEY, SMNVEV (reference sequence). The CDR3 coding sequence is TGTGCCAGCAGTTTCGTCGGGAGAGCCCGACTCATGAACACTGAAGCTTTCTTT. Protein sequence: CASSFVGRARLMNTEAFF.

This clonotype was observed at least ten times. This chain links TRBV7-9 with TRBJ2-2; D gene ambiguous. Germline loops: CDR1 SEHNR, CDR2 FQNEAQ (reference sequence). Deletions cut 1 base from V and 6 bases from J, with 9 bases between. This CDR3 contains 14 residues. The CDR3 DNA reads TGTGCCAGCAGCTTAGAGGACGTGTCCGGGGAGCTGTTTTTT. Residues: CASSLEDVSGELFF.

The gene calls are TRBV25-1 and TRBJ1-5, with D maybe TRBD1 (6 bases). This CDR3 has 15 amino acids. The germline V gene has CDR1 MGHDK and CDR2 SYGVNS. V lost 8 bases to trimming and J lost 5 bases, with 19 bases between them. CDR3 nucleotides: TGTGCCAGCGGGGGCGGGTGGGGACGAGATCAGCCCCAGCATTTT. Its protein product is CASGGGWGRDQPQHF.

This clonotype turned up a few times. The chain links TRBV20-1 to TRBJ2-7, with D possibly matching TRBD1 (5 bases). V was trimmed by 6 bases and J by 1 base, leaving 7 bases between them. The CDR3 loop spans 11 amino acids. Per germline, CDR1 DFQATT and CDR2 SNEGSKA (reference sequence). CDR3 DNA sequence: TGCAGTGCGAGACAGTCCTACGAGCAGTACGTC. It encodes CSARQSYEQYV.

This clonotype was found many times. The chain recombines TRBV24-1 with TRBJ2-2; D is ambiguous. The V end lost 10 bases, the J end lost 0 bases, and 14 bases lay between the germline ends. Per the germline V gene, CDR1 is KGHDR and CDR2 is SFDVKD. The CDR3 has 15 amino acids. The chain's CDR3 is CATQARTANTGELFF. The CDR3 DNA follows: TGTGCCACGCAGGCACGGACGGCGAACACCGGGGAGCTGTTTTTT.

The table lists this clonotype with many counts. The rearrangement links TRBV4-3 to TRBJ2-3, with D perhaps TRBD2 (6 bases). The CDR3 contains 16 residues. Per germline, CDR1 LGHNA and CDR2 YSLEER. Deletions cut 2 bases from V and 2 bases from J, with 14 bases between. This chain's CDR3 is CASSQRVAGFTDTQYF. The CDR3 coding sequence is TGCGCCAGCAGCCAACGAGTGGCGGGATTCACAGATACGCAGTATTTT.

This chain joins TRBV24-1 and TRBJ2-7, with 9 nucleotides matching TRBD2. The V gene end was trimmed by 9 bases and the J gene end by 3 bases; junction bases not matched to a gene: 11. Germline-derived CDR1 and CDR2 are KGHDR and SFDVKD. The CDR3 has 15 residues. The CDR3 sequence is CATRRRAGGNYEQYV. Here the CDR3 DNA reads TGTGCCACCCGGAGACGTGCGGGGGGGAACTACGAGCAGTACGTC.

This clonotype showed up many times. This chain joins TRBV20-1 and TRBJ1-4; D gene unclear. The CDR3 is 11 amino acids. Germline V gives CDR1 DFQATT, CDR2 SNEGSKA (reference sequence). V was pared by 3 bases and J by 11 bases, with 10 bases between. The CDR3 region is CSASGSGKLFF. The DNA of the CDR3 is TGCAGTGCTAGTGGGTCCGGCAAACTGTTTTTT.

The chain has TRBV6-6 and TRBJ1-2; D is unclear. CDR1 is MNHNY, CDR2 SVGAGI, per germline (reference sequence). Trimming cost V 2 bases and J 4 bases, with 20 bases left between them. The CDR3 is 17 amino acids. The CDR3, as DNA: TGTGCCAGCAGTTACGTGGGAAGGATTGGGAACTTCTATGGCTACACCTTC. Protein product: CASSYVGRIGNFYGYTF.

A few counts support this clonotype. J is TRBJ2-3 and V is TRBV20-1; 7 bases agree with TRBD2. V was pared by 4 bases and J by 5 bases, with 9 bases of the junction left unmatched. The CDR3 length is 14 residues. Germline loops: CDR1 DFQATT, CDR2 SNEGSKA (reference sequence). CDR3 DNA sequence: TGCAGTGCTAAGGCCCTCAGCGGGGAAGATACGCAGTATTTT. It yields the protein CSAKALSGEDTQYF.

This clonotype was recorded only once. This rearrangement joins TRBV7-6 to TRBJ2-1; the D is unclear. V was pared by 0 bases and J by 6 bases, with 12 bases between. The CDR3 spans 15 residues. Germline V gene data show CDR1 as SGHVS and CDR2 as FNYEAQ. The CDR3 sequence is CASSLAAELANEQFF. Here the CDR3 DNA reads TGTGCCAGCAGCTTAGCGGCGGAATTAGCCAATGAGCAGTTCTTC.

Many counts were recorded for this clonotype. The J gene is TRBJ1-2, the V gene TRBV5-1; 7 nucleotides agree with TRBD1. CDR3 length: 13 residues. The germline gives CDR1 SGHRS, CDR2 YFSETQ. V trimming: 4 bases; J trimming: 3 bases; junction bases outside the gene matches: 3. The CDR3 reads CASSLDRDYGYTF. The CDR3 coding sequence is TGCGCCAGCAGCCTCGACAGGGACTATGGCTACACCTTC.

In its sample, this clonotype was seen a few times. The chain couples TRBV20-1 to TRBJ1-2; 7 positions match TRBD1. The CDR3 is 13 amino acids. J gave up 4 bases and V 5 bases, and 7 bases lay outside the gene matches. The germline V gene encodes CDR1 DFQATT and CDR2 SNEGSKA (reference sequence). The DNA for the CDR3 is TGCAGTGCTGGGGACAGAAACCGCTATGGCTACACCTTC. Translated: CSAGDRNRYGYTF.

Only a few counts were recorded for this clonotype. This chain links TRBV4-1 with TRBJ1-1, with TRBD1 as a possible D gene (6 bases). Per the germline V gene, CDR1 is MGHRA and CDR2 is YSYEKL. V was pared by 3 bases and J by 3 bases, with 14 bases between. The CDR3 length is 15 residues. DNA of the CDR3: TGCGCCAGCAGCCAGGGTCAGGGGTGGGACACTGAAGCTTTCTTT. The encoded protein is CASSQGQGWDTEAFF.